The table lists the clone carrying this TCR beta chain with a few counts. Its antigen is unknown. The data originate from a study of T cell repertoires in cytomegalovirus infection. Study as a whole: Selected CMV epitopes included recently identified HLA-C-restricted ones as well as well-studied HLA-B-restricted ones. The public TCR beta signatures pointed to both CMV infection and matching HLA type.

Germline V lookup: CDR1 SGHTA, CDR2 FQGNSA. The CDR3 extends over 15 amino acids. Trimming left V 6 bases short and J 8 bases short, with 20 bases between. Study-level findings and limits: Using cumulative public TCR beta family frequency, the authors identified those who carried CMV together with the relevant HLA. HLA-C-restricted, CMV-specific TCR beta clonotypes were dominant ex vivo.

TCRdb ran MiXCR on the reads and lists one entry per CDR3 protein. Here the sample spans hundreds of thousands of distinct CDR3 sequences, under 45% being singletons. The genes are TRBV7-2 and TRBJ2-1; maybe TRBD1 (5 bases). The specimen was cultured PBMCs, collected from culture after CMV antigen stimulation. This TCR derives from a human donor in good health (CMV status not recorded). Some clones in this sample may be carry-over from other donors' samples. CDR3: CASRYKGWASDEQFF. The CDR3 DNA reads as TGTGCCAGCAGATACAAGGGGTGGGCCTCGGATGAGCAGTTCTTC.